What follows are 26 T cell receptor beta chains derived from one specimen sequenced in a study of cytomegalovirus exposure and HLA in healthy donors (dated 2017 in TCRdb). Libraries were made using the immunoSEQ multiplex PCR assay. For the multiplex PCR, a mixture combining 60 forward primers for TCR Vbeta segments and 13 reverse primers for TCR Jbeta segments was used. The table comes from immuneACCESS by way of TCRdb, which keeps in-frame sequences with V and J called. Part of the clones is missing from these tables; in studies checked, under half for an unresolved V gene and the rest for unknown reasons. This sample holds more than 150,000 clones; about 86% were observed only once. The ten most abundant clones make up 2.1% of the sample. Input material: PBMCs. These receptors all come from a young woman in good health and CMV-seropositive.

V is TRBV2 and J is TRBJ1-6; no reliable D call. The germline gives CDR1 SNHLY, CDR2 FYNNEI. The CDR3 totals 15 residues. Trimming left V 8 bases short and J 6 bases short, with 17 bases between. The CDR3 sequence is CASLPHRGRNSPLHF. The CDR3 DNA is TGTGCCAGCCTTCCTCACCGGGGTCGTAATTCACCCCTCCACTTT.

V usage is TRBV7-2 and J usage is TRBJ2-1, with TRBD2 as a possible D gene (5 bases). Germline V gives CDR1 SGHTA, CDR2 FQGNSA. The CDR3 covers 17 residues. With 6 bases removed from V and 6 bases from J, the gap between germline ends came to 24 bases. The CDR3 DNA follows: TGTGCCAGCAGTGCAATCACGGGGATGGCCTACTTCAATGAGCAGTTCTTC. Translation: CASSAITGMAYFNEQFF.

CDR3 sequence (DNA): TGCAGTGCTAGTAGGGGGTACACGCAGTATTTT. This codes for CSASRGYTQYF. This chain joins TRBV20-1 and TRBJ2-3; D may be TRBD1 (6 bases). CDR3 length: 11 amino acids. Germline V gene lookup returns CDR1 DFQATT and CDR2 SNEGSKA (reference sequence). Between the trimmed V and J ends, which lost 3 bases and 9 bases, there was a span of 10 bases.

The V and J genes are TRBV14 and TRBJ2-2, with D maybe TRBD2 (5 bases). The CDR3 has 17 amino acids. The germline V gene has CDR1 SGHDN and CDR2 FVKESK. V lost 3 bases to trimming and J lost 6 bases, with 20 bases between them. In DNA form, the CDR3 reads TGTGCCAGCAGCCAGGAGATAACTAGTCAGACGGCCGGGGAGCTGTTTTTT. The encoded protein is CASSQEITSQTAGELFF.

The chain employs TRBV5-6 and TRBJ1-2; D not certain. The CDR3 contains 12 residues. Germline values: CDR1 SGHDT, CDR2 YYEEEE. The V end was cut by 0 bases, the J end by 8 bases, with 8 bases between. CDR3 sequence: CASSLAGGGYTF. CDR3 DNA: TGTGCCAGCAGCTTGGCAGGTGGGGGCTACACCTTC.

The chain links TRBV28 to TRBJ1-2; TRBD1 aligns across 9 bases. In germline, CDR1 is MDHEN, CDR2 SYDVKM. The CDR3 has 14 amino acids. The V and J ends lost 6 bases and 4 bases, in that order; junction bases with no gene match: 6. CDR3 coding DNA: TGTGCCAGCAGCACCGGGACAGGGCCCTATGGCTACACCTTC. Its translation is CASSTGTGPYGYTF.

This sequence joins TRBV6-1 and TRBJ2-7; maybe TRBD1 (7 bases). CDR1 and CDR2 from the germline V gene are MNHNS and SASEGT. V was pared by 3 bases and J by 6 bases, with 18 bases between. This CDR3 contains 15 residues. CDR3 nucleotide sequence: TGTGCCAGCAGTGACAGGACAGGAGGGGCCCGCGAGCAGTACTTC. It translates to CASSDRTGGAREQYF.

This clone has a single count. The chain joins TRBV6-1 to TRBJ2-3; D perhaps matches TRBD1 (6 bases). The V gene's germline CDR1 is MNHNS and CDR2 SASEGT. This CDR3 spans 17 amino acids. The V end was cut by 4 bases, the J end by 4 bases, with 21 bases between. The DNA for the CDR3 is TGTGCCAGCAGTGTTACATCGCCGGGACACACAGCAGATACGCAGTATTTT. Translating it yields CASSVTSPGHTADTQYF.

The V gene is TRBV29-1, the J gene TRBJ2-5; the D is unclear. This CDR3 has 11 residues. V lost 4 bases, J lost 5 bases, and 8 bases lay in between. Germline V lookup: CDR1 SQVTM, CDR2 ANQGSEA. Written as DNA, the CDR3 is TGCAGCGTTGCAGGTTATGAGACCCAGTACTTC. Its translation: CSVAGYETQYF.

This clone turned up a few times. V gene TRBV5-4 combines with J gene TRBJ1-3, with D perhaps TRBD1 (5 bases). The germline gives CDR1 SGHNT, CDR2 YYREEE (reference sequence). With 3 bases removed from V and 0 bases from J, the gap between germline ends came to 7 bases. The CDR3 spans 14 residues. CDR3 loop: CASSWGVSGNTIYF. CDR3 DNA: TGTGCCAGCAGCTGGGGGGTCTCTGGAAACACCATATATTTT.

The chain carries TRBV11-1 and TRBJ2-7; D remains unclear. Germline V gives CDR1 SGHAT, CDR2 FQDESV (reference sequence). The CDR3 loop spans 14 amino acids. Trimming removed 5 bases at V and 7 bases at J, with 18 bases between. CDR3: CASSPPTLLGEQYF. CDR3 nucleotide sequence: TGTGCCAGCAGCCCCCCAACTCTCCTCGGGGAGCAGTACTTC.

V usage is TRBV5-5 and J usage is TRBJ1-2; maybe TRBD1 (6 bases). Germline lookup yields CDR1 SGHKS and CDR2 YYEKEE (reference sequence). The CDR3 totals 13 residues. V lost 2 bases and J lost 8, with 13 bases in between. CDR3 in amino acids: CASSLTGLRGYTF. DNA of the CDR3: TGTGCCAGCAGCTTAACAGGGTTGCGGGGCTACACCTTC.

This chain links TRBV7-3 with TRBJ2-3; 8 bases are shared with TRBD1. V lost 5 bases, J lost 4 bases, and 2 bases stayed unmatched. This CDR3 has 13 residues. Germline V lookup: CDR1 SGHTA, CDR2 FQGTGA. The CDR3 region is CASSTGGPDTQYF. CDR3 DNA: TGTGCCAGCAGCACAGGGGGGCCAGATACGCAGTATTTT.

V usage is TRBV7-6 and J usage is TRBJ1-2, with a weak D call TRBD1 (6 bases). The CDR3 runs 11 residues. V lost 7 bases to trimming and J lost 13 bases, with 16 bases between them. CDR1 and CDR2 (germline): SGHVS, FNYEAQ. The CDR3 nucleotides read TGTGCCAGCATCGACAGGTCCTCCGTCACCTTC. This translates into CASIDRSSVTF.

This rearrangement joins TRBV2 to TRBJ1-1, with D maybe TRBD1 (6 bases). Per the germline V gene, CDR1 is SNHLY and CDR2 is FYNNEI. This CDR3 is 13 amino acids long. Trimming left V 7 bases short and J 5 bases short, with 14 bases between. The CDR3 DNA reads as TGTGCCAGCATTCAGGGGCGGTTAACTGAAGCTTTCTTT. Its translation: CASIQGRLTEAFF.

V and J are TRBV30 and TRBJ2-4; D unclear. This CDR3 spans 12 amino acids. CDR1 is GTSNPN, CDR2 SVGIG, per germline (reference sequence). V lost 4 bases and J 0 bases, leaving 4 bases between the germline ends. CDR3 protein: CAWNIAKNIQYF. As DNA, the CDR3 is TGTGCCTGGAACATAGCCAAAAACATTCAGTACTTC.

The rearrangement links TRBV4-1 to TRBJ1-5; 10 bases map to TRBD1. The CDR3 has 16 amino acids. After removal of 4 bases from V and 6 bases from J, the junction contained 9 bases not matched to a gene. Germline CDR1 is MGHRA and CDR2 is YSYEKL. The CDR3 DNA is TGCGCCAGCAGCCGATTTGACAGGGGGCGAGGTCAGCCCCAGCATTTT. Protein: CASSRFDRGRGQPQHF.

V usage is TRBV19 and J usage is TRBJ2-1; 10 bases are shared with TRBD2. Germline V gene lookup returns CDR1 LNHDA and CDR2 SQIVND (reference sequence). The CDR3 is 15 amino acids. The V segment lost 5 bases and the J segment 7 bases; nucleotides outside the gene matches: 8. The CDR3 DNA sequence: TGTGCCAGTAGTGTTCAGCGGGGGGGCGGAAATGAGCAGTTCTTC. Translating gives CASSVQRGGGNEQFF.

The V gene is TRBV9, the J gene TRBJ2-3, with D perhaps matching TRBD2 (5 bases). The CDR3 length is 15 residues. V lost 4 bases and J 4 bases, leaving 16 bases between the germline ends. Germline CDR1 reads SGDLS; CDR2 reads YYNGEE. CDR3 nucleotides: TGTGCCAGCAGCAGGCACGACCCGGGGTCAGATACGCAGTATTTT. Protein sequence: CASSRHDPGSDTQYF.

CDR3 protein: CASSGQAGNEQFF. Written as DNA, the CDR3 is TGTGCCAGTAGTGGCCAGGCGGGCAATGAGCAGTTCTTC. The rearrangement uses TRBV19 and TRBJ2-1; weak D call: TRBD2 (5 bases). Trimming shortened V by 5 bases and J by 6 bases, and 11 bases separated the two germline ends. Germline values: CDR1 LNHDA, CDR2 SQIVND (reference sequence). The CDR3 sequence is 13 residues long.

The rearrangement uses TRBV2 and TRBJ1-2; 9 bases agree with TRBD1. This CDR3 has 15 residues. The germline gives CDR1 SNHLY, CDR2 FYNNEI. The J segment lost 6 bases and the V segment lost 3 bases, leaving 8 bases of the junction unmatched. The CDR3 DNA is TGTGCCAGCAGTGACAGAGGGAACAGGGGGCATGGCTACACCTTC. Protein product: CASSDRGNRGHGYTF.

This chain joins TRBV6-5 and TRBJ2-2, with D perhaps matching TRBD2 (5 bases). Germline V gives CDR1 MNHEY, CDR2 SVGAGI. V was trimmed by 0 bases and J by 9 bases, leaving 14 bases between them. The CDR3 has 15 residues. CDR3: CASSYSRSGFRELFF. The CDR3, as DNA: TGTGCCAGCAGTTACTCGAGGTCGGGGTTTCGGGAGCTGTTTTTT.

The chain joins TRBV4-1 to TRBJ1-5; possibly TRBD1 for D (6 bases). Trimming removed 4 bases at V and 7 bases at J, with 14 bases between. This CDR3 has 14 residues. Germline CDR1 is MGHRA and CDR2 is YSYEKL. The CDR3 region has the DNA TGCGCCAGCAGCCCCGGACAGTCGGCGCAGCCCCAGCATTTT. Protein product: CASSPGQSAQPQHF.

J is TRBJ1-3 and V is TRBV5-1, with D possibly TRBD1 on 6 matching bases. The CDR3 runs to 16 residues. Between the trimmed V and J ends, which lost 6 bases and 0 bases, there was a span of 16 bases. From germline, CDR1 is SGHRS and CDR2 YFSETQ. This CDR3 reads CASTSWGPYSGNTIYF. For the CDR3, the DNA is TGCGCCAGCACCTCCTGGGGGCCATACTCTGGAAACACCATATATTTT.

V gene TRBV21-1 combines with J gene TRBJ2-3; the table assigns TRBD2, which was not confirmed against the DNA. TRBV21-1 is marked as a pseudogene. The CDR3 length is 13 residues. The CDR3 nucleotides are TGTGCCAGCAGGGGCGGGCCCACAGATACGCAGTATTTT. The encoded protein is CASRGGPTDTQYF.

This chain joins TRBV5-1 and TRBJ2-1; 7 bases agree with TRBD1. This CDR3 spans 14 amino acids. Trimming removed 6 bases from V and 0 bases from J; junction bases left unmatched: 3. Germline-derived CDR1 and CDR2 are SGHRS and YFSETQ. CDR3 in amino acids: CASTTGSSYNEQFF. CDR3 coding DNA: TGCGCCAGCACGACAGGGAGCTCCTACAATGAGCAGTTCTTC.